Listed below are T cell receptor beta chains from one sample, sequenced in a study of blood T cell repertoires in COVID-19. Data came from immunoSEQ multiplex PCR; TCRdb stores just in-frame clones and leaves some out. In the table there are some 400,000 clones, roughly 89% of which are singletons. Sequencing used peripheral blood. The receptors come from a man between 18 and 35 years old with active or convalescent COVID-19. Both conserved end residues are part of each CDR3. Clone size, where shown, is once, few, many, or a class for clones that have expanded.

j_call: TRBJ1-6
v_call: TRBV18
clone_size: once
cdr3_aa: CASSPGAGLNSPLHF

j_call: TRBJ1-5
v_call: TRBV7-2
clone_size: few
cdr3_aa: CASSFSGVLSNQPQHF

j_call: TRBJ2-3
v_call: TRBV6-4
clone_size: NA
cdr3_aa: CAGILAGKSTDTQYF

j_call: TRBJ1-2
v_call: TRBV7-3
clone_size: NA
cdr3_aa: CASSPRWRADYGYTF

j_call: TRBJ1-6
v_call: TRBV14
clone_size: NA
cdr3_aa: CASVPGQDSPLHF

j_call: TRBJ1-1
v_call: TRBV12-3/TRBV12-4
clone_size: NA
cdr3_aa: CASSMTVTEAFF

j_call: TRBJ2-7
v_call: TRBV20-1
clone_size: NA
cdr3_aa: CSASSPYEQYF

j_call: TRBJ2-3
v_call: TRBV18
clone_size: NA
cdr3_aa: CASSRGSRTDTQYF

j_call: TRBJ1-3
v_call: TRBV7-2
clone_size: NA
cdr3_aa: CASSLVRSGTIYF

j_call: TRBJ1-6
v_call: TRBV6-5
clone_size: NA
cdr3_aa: CASTQTGVGSPLHF

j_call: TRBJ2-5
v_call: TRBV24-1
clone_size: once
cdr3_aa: CATSEDYNQETQYF

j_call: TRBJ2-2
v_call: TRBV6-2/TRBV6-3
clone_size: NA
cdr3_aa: CASSQGGELFF

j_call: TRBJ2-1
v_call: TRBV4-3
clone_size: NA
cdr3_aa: CASSVGGTGVYNEQFF

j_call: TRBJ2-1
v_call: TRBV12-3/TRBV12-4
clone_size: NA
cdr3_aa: CASRGQNNEQFF

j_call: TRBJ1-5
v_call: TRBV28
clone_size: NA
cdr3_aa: CASSLRDKINQPQHF

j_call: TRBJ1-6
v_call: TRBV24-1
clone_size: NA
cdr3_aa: CASQAGSSYNSPLHF

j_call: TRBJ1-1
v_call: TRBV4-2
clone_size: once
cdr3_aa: CASSQAQGNTEAFF

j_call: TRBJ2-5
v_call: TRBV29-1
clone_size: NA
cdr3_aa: CSVAPSGREETQYF

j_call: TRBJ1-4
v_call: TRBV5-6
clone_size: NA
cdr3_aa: CASSLVAGGRREKLFF

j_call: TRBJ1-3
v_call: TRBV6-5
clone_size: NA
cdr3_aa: CASSPGTSEDTIYF

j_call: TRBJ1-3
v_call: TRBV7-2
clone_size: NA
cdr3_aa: CASSSSGTGFGMDTIYF

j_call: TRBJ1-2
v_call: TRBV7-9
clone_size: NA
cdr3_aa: CASSLEEVHYGYTF

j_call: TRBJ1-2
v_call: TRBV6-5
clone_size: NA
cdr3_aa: CASSYGTGGPYGYTF

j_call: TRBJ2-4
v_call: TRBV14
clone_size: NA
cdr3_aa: CASQGVKNIQYF

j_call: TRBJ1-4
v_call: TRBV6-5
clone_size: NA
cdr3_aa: CASSMGRGNEKLFF

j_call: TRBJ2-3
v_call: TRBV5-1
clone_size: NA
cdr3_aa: CASSLALAGRTDTQYF

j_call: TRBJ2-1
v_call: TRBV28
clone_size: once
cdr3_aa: CASSLGLAGVGEQFF

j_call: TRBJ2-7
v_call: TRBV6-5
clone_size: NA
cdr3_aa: CASRSNWEQYF

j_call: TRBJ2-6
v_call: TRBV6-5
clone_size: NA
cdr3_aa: CASTPDRAGANVLTF

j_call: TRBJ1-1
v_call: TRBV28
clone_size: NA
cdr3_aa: CASSLSGPTEAFF

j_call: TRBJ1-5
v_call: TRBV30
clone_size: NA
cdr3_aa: CAWSFSGTGDQPQHF

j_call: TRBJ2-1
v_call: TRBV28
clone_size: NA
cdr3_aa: CASSPAGGHNEQFF

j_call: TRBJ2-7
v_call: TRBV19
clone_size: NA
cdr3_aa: CASSGLSYEQYF

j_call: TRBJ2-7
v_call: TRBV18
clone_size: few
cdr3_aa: CASSPLVRPYEQYF

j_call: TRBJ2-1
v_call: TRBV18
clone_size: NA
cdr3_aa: CASSLSGQNSYNEQFF

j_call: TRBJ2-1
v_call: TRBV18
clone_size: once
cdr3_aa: CASSRREVDREQFF